The rows below give T cell receptor beta chains drawn from one sample of a study of cytomegalovirus exposure and HLA in healthy donors. Profiled with immunoSEQ multiplex PCR; TCRdb holds only in-frame clones, not every one. The table records about 120,000 clones, about 73% of them present only once. The sample was PBMCs. Receptors were obtained from a woman in her thirties in good health and CMV-seropositive. Both conserved end residues are part of each CDR3. The order of the fields is V gene, clone size, D gene, J gene, CDR3 protein, CDR3 DNA. The D gene is left open where the match is weak. Rows give clone size only sometimes, using once, few, many, or a class for an expanded clone.

TRBV4-1	few	TRBD1	TRBJ1-6	CASSQVPRGQGSPLHF	TGCGCCAGCAGCCAAGTTCCCAGGGGGCAGGGATCACCCCTCCACTTT
TRBV27	-	TRBD1	TRBJ2-7	CASSYRRGQGTYEQYF	TGTGCCAGCAGTTACCGCCGCGGACAGGGGACCTACGAGCAGTACTTC
TRBV6-1	few	TRBD1	TRBJ1-1	CASSDRGRLYTEAFF	TGTGCCAGCAGTGACAGGGGGCGTTTGTACACTGAAGCTTTCTTT
TRBV7-9	-	-	TRBJ2-7	CASSRTTGQEYEQYF	TGTGCCAGCAGCCGCACGACGGGACAAGAATACGAGCAGTACTTC
TRBV29-1	-	-	TRBJ2-7	CSVSRGSGSYEQYF	TGCAGCGTGTCCCGAGGCAGTGGGAGCTACGAGCAGTACTTC
TRBV5-6	-	TRBD1	TRBJ2-4	CASSYTPGQGVGQYF	TGTGCCAGCAGCTACACACCGGGACAGGGAGTGGGTCAGTACTTC
TRBV11-3	-	TRBD2	TRBJ2-1	CASSFSLAGGSDEQFF	TGTGCCAGCAGCTTTAGCCTAGCGGGGGGTTCGGATGAGCAGTTCTTC
TRBV28	-	-	TRBJ2-3	CASAAGVLNTQYF	TGTGCCAGCGCCGCCGGGGTCCTTAATACGCAGTATTTT
TRBV5-6	once	TRBD1	TRBJ1-6	CASSSADRAVWNSPLHF	TGTGCCAGCAGCTCCGCAGACAGGGCGGTTTGGAATTCACCCCTCCACTTT
TRBV28	few	-	TRBJ2-7	CASSLFGGHYEQYF	TGTGCCAGCAGTTTATTCGGGGGTCACTACGAGCAGTACTTC
TRBV28	-	TRBD1	TRBJ2-7	CASSLGRGYEQYF	TGTGCCAGCAGTTTAGGCAGGGGGTACGAGCAGTACTTC
TRBV29-1	-	TRBD1	TRBJ2-3	CSVAGTGTGHADTQYF	TGCAGCGTTGCGGGGACCGGGACAGGGCATGCAGATACGCAGTATTTT
TRBV7-6	-	-	TRBJ1-4	CASSADGGGHEKLFF	TGTGCCAGCAGCGCCGACGGAGGAGGGCATGAAAAACTGTTTTTT